A selection of T cell receptor beta chains follows, all from one sample in a study of T cell responses to AZD1222 COVID-19 vaccine. Produced via immunoSEQ multiplex PCR; TCRdb's table is partial and in-frame only. The table records 150,000 to 200,000 clones, about 92% of them present only once. The sample here was peripheral blood, taken on day 0 of AZD1222 vaccination. The source of these receptors is an adult in good health. The CDR3 runs from the conserved cysteine through the conserved F or W. Fields, in order: V gene, J gene, CDR3 protein.

V: TRBV6-5
J: TRBJ2-7
CDR3: CASSYSTAGPYEQYF

V: TRBV5-8
J: TRBJ2-7
CDR3: CASTGGAYEQYF

V: TRBV6-5
J: TRBJ2-7
CDR3: CASSIAGQGAYEQYF

V: TRBV12-3/TRBV12-4
J: TRBJ1-1
CDR3: CASSFFPGYMAFF

V: TRBV6-5
J: TRBJ2-2
CDR3: CASSYIGGADTGELFF

V: TRBV2
J: TRBJ2-4
CDR3: CARQDPAKNIQYF

V: TRBV3-1/TRBV3-2
J: TRBJ1-5
CDR3: CASSQVRGRQPQHF

V: TRBV12-3/TRBV12-4
J: TRBJ2-1
CDR3: CASSLAGGKFF

V: TRBV14
J: TRBJ1-1
CDR3: CASSPDRAMAFF

V: TRBV19
J: TRBJ1-2
CDR3: CASSMTGPNNYGYTF

V: TRBV4-1
J: TRBJ2-6
CDR3: CASSQGDRSSGANVLTF

V: TRBV19
J: TRBJ2-3
CDR3: CASSIDLGRLTDTQYF

V: TRBV2
J: TRBJ1-1
CDR3: CASGSQVNTEAFF

V: TRBV6-2/TRBV6-3
J: TRBJ2-7
CDR3: CASSYSPWTSGTYEQYF

V: TRBV6-2/TRBV6-3
J: TRBJ2-5
CDR3: CASGPPGGETQYF

V: TRBV9
J: TRBJ1-1
CDR3: CASSGARGTEAFF

V: TRBV3-1/TRBV3-2
J: TRBJ2-5
CDR3: CASSLRTRQETQYF

V: TRBV28
J: TRBJ1-4
CDR3: CASSSYREYNEKLFF

V: TRBV5-6
J: TRBJ2-7
CDR3: CASSLDFGTYEQYF

V: TRBV6-5
J: TRBJ1-1
CDR3: CASSYSREVGTEAFF

V: TRBV2
J: TRBJ1-1
CDR3: CAGKALNTEAFF

V: TRBV15
J: TRBJ1-4
CDR3: CATTPRGPTGGTNEKLFF

V: TRBV15
J: TRBJ2-3
CDR3: CATSRDMIGGSTDTQYF

V: TRBV7-9
J: TRBJ2-7
CDR3: CASSPSSHEQYF

V: TRBV3-1/TRBV3-2
J: TRBJ2-4
CDR3: CASSWGAGGPGNIQYF

V: TRBV11-2
J: TRBJ2-7
CDR3: CASSLELLGVYEQYF

V: TRBV28
J: TRBJ2-7
CDR3: CASSPTSFLTGEQYF

V: TRBV6-5
J: TRBJ2-7
CDR3: CASSYGGESNEQYF

V: TRBV4-1
J: TRBJ2-7
CDR3: CASSQATGAFSEQYF

V: TRBV30
J: TRBJ1-4
CDR3: CAWSAQVDEKLFF

V: TRBV6-1
J: TRBJ1-1
CDR3: CASSDGGFNTEAFF

V: TRBV9
J: TRBJ2-1
CDR3: CASSLSGSSYNEQFF

V: TRBV10-3
J: TRBJ1-2
CDR3: CAISEEQTLYGYTF

V: TRBV6-5
J: TRBJ2-2
CDR3: CASSFSRNTGELFF

V: TRBV27
J: TRBJ1-5
CDR3: CASRGEGRNQPQHF

V: TRBV4-3
J: TRBJ1-1
CDR3: CASSQGEMTNTEAFF

V: TRBV19
J: TRBJ2-3
CDR3: CASSIDTTGLTDTQYF

V: TRBV5-1
J: TRBJ1-1
CDR3: CASSLVPGMNTEAFF

V: TRBV15
J: TRBJ1-6
CDR3: CATSLPGRSGNSPLHF

V: TRBV6-5
J: TRBJ1-1
CDR3: CASNRDGPMNTEAFF

V: TRBV5-6
J: TRBJ1-6
CDR3: CASSTNPGYNSPLHF

V: TRBV30
J: TRBJ1-6
CDR3: CALDRGYNSPLHF

V: TRBV3-1/TRBV3-2
J: TRBJ2-7
CDR3: CASSQLGEQYF

V: TRBV6-5
J: TRBJ1-5
CDR3: CASSHGSDQPQHF

V: TRBV10-3
J: TRBJ1-5
CDR3: CAISPVGQPQHF

V: TRBV7-9
J: TRBJ2-7
CDR3: CASSFSGGASYEQYF

V: TRBV14
J: TRBJ1-1
CDR3: CASSRGNTEAFF

V: TRBV19
J: TRBJ1-3
CDR3: CASRRQGADGNTIYF

V: TRBV28
J: TRBJ1-4
CDR3: CASMGGNEKLFF